The sequence of this T cell receptor (beta chain) was determined in a study of blood T cell repertoires in COVID-19. Study as a whole: Acute and convalescent COVID-19 samples came from the United States, Italy and Spain. PBMCs, B-cell-depleted T cells, or T cells provided the cDNA or gDNA that made up the material.

V dropped 3 bases and J dropped 4 bases, with 15 bases sitting between them. The CDR3 contains 15 residues. Germline CDR1 is SNHLY and CDR2 is FYNNEI. Source study methods: Estimates of nucleated cell counts were drawn from the amplification of reference gene primers. Method: immunoSEQ multiplex PCR; TCRdb's copy keeps in-frame clones and lacks some. V, J and clone size were drawn from that table, and D and trimming were deduced from the DNA. The repertoire consists of about 100,000 clones, with around 85% occurring once and the leading ten covering 15% to 20%. Sequencing input: peripheral blood. This receptor was taken from a woman in her sixties with acute or convalescent COVID-19. The chain is built from TRBV2 and TRBJ2-5; perhaps TRBD2 as D (7 bases). CDR3 coding DNA: TGTGCCAGCAGTGAGTTTCGGGGGGCTGTAGAGACCCAGTACTTC. Protein product: CASSEFRGAVETQYF.